Below are 27 T cell receptor beta chains sequenced from a single sample in a study of T cells in Graves' hyperthyroidism and ophthalmopathy. What was amplified from RNA transcripts were TCR beta CDR3 regions. In the first-round RT-PCR of the TCR CDR3, the HTBI primer set was used. TCRdb redid the calling of the multiplex PCR reads with MiXCR, one entry per CDR3 protein. The table lists 300,000 to 400,000 distinct CDR3 sequences, roughly 15% of them singletons. Sequencing was performed on blood. The receptor set was obtained from a woman aged 25 to 39 with Graves' ophthalmopathy.

This clonotype was observed many times. The J gene is TRBJ2-5, the V gene TRBV20-1, with D unclear. Trimming cost V 6 bases and J 0 bases, with 17 bases left between them. The germline gives CDR1 DFQATT, CDR2 SNEGSKA (reference sequence). CDR3 size: 15 residues. CDR3 sequence reads: CSAPRATQYQETQYF. CDR3 nucleotide sequence: TGCAGTGCCCCTAGGGCGACTCAGTACCAAGAGACCCAGTACTTC.

This clonotype was seen more than once but under ten times. The rearrangement joins TRBV20-1 to TRBJ2-2; D is ambiguous. Germline loops: CDR1 DFQATT, CDR2 SNEGSKA (reference sequence). Trimming removed 5 bases from V and 4 bases from J, with 11 bases in between. This CDR3 has 13 residues. In DNA form, the CDR3 reads TGCAGTGCTCGAAGTGGTTTCACCGGGGAGCTGTTTTTT. Amino acids: CSARSGFTGELFF.

A few counts support this clonotype. The chain recombines TRBV7-2 with TRBJ2-7, with a weak D call TRBD2 (7 bases). CDR1 is SGHTA and CDR2 is FQGNSA in the germline V gene. CDR3 length: 13 residues. V was shortened by 8 bases and J by 4 bases, with 15 bases between the two germline ends. The CDR3 DNA follows: TGTGCCAGCTGGGGGGGGGGCGGTTACGAGCAGTACTTC. Translating gives CASWGGGGYEQYF. Full variable domain (remainder filled in from reference TRBV7-2 and TRBJ2-7): GAGVSQSPSNKVTEKGKDVELRCDPISGHTALYWYRQSLGQGLEFLIYFQGNSAPDKSGLPSDRFSAERTGGSVSTLTIQRTQQEDSAVYLCASWGGGGYEQYFGPGTRLTVT.

This clonotype was observed many times. This rearrangement joins TRBV20-1 to TRBJ2-1, with 10 bases matching TRBD1. V dropped 4 bases and J dropped 3; count of bases not matched to a gene: 6. Germline CDR1 and CDR2: DFQATT and SNEGSKA (reference sequence). The CDR3 is made up of 15 amino acids. CDR3 region: CSAKSGQGIYNEQFF. The CDR3, as DNA: TGCAGTGCTAAGTCGGGACAGGGGATCTACAATGAGCAGTTCTTC.

There are many counts of this clonotype. The chain carries TRBV12-3 or TRBV12-4 and TRBJ2-2; 12 nucleotides agree with TRBD2. CDR3 length: 22 amino acids. J was trimmed by 3 bases and V by 5 bases; bases with no gene match: 22. CDR3 DNA: TGTGCCAGCAGTGGGACTAGCGGGCGCTCCGGGCAGGGGGTTGACTACACCGGGGAGCTGTTTTTT. Its translation is CASSGTSGRSGQGVDYTGELFF.

This clonotype was seen repeatedly, ten times or more. The chain recombines TRBV6-1 with TRBJ2-7; D is possibly TRBD2 (7 bases). Trimming left V 6 bases short and J 3 bases short, with 18 bases between. Germline V gene sequence: CDR1 MNHNS, CDR2 SASEGT. The CDR3 extends over 15 amino acids. The CDR3 DNA reads TGTGCCAGCAGCTGGGGGGGGGGGGCGGGCTACGAGCAGTACTTC. The encoded protein is CASSWGGGAGYEQYF.

The CDR3 loop reads CASNRDRDITYEQYF. CDR3 in DNA: TGTGCCAGCAACCGGGACAGGGACATTACCTACGAGCAGTACTTC. This rearrangement joins TRBV2 to TRBJ2-7; 9 nucleotides match TRBD1. The CDR3 totals 15 residues. Germline trimming cut 7 bases from V and 2 bases from J; bases unmatched to any gene: 9. CDR1 is SNHLY and CDR2 is FYNNEI in the germline V gene.

This clonotype was seen repeatedly, ten times or more. The chain recombines TRBV12-3 or TRBV12-4 with TRBJ2-4, with a tentative D call TRBD1 (6 bases). With 5 bases removed from V and 11 bases from J, the gap between germline ends came to 16 bases. The CDR3 consists of 13 residues. Here the CDR3 DNA reads TGTGCCAGCAGTGGGGGACCCGAGGGGGTTCAGTACTTC. This codes for CASSGGPEGVQYF.

This clonotype was detected a few times. The chain combines TRBV5-1 with TRBJ2-7; unclear D gene. The V and J ends lost 0 bases and 5 bases respectively, with 15 bases between them. The germline V gene encodes CDR1 SGHRS and CDR2 YFSETQ. The CDR3 has 15 residues. CDR3 amino acids: CASSLGSSGRDEQYF. The CDR3 DNA is TGCGCCAGCAGCTTGGGTTCATCGGGTCGAGACGAGCAGTACTTC. The full variable domain, in which reference TRBV5-1 and TRBJ2-7 provide the parts outside the CDR3, is KAGVTQTPRYLIKTRGQQVTLSCSPISGHRSVSWYQQTPGQGLQFLFEYFSETQRNKGNFPGRFSGRQFSNSRSEMNVSTLELGDSALYLCASSLGSSGRDEQYFGPGTRLTVT.

CDR3 amino acids: CASSESVSGANVLTF. The DNA of the CDR3 is TGTGCCAGCAGTGAGTCCGTCTCTGGGGCCAACGTCCTGACTTTC. The chain links TRBV6-1 to TRBJ2-6, with unresolved D. The CDR3 consists of 15 residues. Per germline, CDR1 MNHNS and CDR2 SASEGT. Trimming shortened V by 3 bases and J by 0 bases, and 6 bases separated the two germline ends.

The rearrangement links TRBV9 to TRBJ2-5, with D maybe TRBD2 (5 bases). Germline values: CDR1 SGDLS, CDR2 YYNGEE. This CDR3 comprises 14 residues. V lost 4 bases, J lost 5 bases, and 15 bases lay in between. CDR3 DNA sequence: TGTGCCAGCAGCCCTAGGGTGGAGGTGGAGACCCAGTACTTC. Translating gives CASSPRVEVETQYF.

This clonotype was counted at least ten times. The V gene is TRBV6-1, the J gene TRBJ2-1; 9 bases align to TRBD1. Germline V gives CDR1 MNHNS, CDR2 SASEGT. CDR3 size: 13 residues. V dropped 6 bases and J dropped 7; count of bases not matched to a gene: 4. The CDR3 here is CASRTGTGNEQFF. CDR3 coding DNA: TGTGCCAGCAGAACCGGGACAGGGAATGAGCAGTTCTTC.

This clonotype was observed at least ten times. This chain uses TRBV30 with TRBJ1-2; 8 bases align to TRBD1. J gave up 10 bases and V 2 bases, and 3 bases lay outside the gene matches. The CDR3 covers 11 residues. CDR1 and CDR2 from the germline V gene are GTSNPN and SVGIG (reference sequence). The CDR3 loop reads CAWSMTGVYTF. DNA for the CDR3: TGTGCCTGGAGTATGACAGGGGTCTACACCTTC.

This clonotype was picked up many times. V and J are TRBV19 and TRBJ2-7, with unresolved D. Trimming removed 0 bases at V and 3 bases at J, with 6 bases between. This CDR3 is 13 amino acids long. Germline-derived CDR1 and CDR2 are LNHDA and SQIVND (reference sequence). DNA for the CDR3: TGTGCCAGTAGTATAGAGGACGGCTACGAGCAGTACTTC. Translating it yields CASSIEDGYEQYF. Together with reference TRBV19 and TRBJ2-7, the CDR3 gives the full variable domain: DGGITQSPKYLFRKEGQNVTLSCEQNLNHDAMYWYRQDPGQGLRLIYYSQIVNDFQKGDIAEGYSVSREKKESFPLTVTSAQKNPTAFYLCASSIEDGYEQYFGPGTRLTVT.

This clonotype was counted ten times or more. This chain connects TRBV5-1 to TRBJ2-1; D not certain. CDR3 size: 14 residues. The V and J ends lost 6 bases and 7 bases respectively, with 17 bases between them. Germline V gives CDR1 SGHRS, CDR2 YFSETQ. The CDR3 DNA reads as TGCGCCAGCACCTATCGTCTCACTAATAATGAGCAGTTCTTC. Translating it yields CASTYRLTNNEQFF.

Ten or more counts support this clonotype. This chain connects TRBV27 to TRBJ2-7, with 10 nucleotides matching TRBD2. The CDR3 is 14 residues long. J lost 5 bases, V lost 11 bases, and 12 bases had no gene match. Germline CDR1 and CDR2: MNHEY and SMNVEV (reference sequence). CDR3: CASAPGLALHEQYF. CDR3 nucleotide sequence: TGTGCCTCAGCCCCGGGACTAGCGTTACACGAGCAGTACTTC.

This clonotype was detected ten times or more. This rearrangement joins TRBV7-2 to TRBJ1-4, with unresolved D. Germline V lookup: CDR1 SGHTA, CDR2 FQGNSA. The CDR3 is made up of 14 amino acids. V dropped 0 bases and J dropped 10 bases, with 12 bases sitting between them. The CDR3 DNA reads TGTGCCAGCAGCTTAGCGTTAGGGTCCCCAAAACTGTTTTTT. This sequence encodes CASSLALGSPKLFF.

The chain recombines TRBV5-1 with TRBJ2-2; D might be TRBD1 or TRBD2, each matching 6 bases. Germline V lookup: CDR1 SGHRS, CDR2 YFSETQ. V lost 1 base to trimming and J lost 5 bases, with 12 bases between them. The CDR3 sequence is 15 residues long. Written as DNA, the CDR3 is TGCGCCAGCAGCTTGATGAGAGGGGGGACCGGGGAGCTGTTTTTT. Encoded protein: CASSLMRGGTGELFF.

A few counts support this clonotype. This chain joins TRBV7-9 and TRBJ1-2; maybe TRBD1 (6 bases). Germline V CDR1 and CDR2: SEHNR, FQNEAQ (reference sequence). The CDR3 spans 17 residues. Trimming cost V 5 bases and J 1 base, with 20 bases left between them. CDR3 DNA sequence: TGTGCCAGCAGCCCCTCCGACTGGGACATTTTTAACTATGGCTACACCTTC. Amino acid sequence: CASSPSDWDIFNYGYTF.

The chain employs TRBV20-1 and TRBJ2-5; 10 bases align to TRBD1. From germline, CDR1 is DFQATT and CDR2 SNEGSKA (reference sequence). The CDR3 consists of 13 residues. Trimming removed 4 bases from V and 5 bases from J; junction bases left unmatched: 4. CDR3 loop: CSAKGQGLETQYF. The CDR3 region has the DNA TGCAGTGCTAAGGGACAGGGGCTGGAGACCCAGTACTTC.

This clonotype has just a few counts. The rearrangement uses TRBV10-3 and TRBJ2-7; no firm D call. With 6 bases removed from V and 5 bases from J, the gap between germline ends came to 11 bases. Germline assignment: CDR1 ENHRY and CDR2 SYGVKD. The CDR3 extends over 12 amino acids. The CDR3 bases are TGTGCCATCAGCGGAGTTAGCCACGAGCAGTACTTC. As protein: CAISGVSHEQYF.

This clonotype was recorded many times. The chain couples TRBV28 to TRBJ2-5, with D possibly TRBD2 on 7 matching bases. Germline CDR1 is MDHEN and CDR2 is SYDVKM. V was cut by 1 base and J by 1 base, with 10 bases left in between. The CDR3 runs to 15 residues. The CDR3 is CASSLSGGGQETQYF. For the CDR3, the DNA is TGTGCCAGCAGTTTATCGGGGGGCGGCCAAGAGACCCAGTACTTC.

Comments on this clonotype: Sequence at one end of the junction differs from germline and may be a read error. The CDR3 sequence: CASSPGAYDEQFF. As DNA, the CDR3 is TGTGCCAGCAGCCCAGGGGCTTACGATGAGCAGTTCTTC. This chain uses TRBV5-1 with TRBJ2-1, with D possibly TRBD1 on 6 matching bases. The CDR3 consists of 13 residues. Germline lookup yields CDR1 SGHRS and CDR2 YFSETQ.

This clonotype was found many times. The rearrangement links TRBV3-1 to TRBJ2-7; D ambiguous. The CDR3 length is 12 residues. From germline, CDR1 is LGHDT and CDR2 YNNKEL (reference sequence). Trimming removed 5 bases from V and 1 base from J, with 6 bases in between. The CDR3, as DNA: TGTGCCAGCAGCGGCAGATCCTACGAGCAGTACTTC. It encodes CASSGRSYEQYF.

In its sample, this clonotype was seen a few times. At one of its ends the junction is not consistent with the germline gene, which may arise from a read error. The chain couples TRBV7-7 to TRBJ2-3; 9 positions match TRBD2. From germline, CDR1 is SSHAT and CDR2 FNYEAQ (reference sequence). The CDR3 extends over 14 amino acids. In nucleotides, the CDR3 is TGTGCTAGCAGCTTGGGTCTAGCGGGGGATACGCAGTATTTT. As protein: CASSLGLAGDTQYF. The full variable domain, in which reference TRBV7-7 and TRBJ2-3 provide the parts outside the CDR3, is GAGVSQSPRYKVTKRGQDVTLRCDPISSHATLYWYQQALGQGPEFLTYFNYEAQPDKSGLPSDRFSAERPEGSISTLTIQRTEQRDSAMYRCASSLGLAGDTQYFGPGTRLTVL.

The table lists this clonotype with many counts. This chain joins TRBV5-1 and TRBJ2-7; D is unresolved. Trimming cost V 0 bases and J 6 bases, with 25 bases left between them. The CDR3 has 18 residues. The germline CDR1 and CDR2 sequences are SGHRS and YFSETQ. The CDR3 DNA reads as TGCGCCAGCAGCTTGGGGGGTGCTGACTCGTGGTCTAATATCGAGCAGTACTTC. Translating it yields CASSLGGADSWSNIEQYF.

This clonotype was recorded at least ten times. The chain combines TRBV9 with TRBJ2-5, with 8 bases lining up with TRBD2. V shed 3 bases, J shed 6 bases, and the junction held 13 bases outside the gene matches. The germline V gene has CDR1 SGDLS and CDR2 YYNGEE. The CDR3 totals 16 residues. The CDR3 loop is CASSAHTGGSLKTQYF. CDR3 DNA sequence: TGTGCCAGCAGCGCGCACACGGGAGGGTCCTTGAAGACCCAGTACTTC.